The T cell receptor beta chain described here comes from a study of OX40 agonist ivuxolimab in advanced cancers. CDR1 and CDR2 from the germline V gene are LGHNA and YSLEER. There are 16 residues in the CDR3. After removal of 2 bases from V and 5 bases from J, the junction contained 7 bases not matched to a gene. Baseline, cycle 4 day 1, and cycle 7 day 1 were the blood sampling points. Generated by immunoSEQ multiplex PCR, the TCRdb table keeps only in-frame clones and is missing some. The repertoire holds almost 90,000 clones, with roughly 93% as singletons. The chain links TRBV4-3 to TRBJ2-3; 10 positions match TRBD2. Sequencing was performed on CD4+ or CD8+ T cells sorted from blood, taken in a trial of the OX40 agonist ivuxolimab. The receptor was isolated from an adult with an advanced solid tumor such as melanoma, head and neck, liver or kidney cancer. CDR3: CASSQPSGGVGDTQYF. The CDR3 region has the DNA TGCGCCAGCAGCCAACCTAGCGGGGGAGTAGGAGATACGCAGTATTTT.